One T cell receptor beta chain is described in this entry. Per the authors' pipeline: Amplification of reference gene primers was used by the study to estimate nucleated cell counts. The method was immunoSEQ multiplex PCR; TCRdb's version includes in-frame clones alone and lacks a portion of them. V and J calls and clone size follow that table, whereas D and trimming were derived from the DNA. The data contain roughly 100,000 clones, about four fifths of them singletons. The data stem from a study of blood T cell repertoires in COVID-19. Trimming removed 5 bases from V and 2 bases from J; junction bases left unmatched: 7. The CDR3 totals 15 residues. Looked up from germline, CDR1 is SGHTA and CDR2 is FQGTGA.

The sample comprised peripheral blood. The rearrangement uses TRBV7-3 and TRBJ2-3, with 7 bases lining up with TRBD1. This clonotype was obtained from a man aged 55-75 years with acute or convalescent COVID-19. CDR3 sequence: CASSHRGIPTDTQYF. CDR3 coding DNA: TGTGCCAGCAGCCACAGGGGAATCCCCACAGATACGCAGTATTTT. Full variable domain (missing parts from reference TRBV7-3 and TRBJ2-3): GAGVSQTPSNKVTEKGKYVELRCDPISGHTALYWYRQSLGQGPEFLIYFQGTGAADDSGLPNDRFFAVRPEGSVSTLKIQRTERGDSAVYLCASSHRGIPTDTQYFGPGTRLTVL.